Listed below are T cell receptor beta chains from one sample, sequenced in a study of cytomegalovirus exposure and HLA in healthy donors. Only in-frame clones appear in the TCRdb table, and some are missing; sequencing was by immunoSEQ multiplex PCR. The sample yields 95,000 to 150,000 clones, more than 60% seen once. Sample: PBMCs. These TCRs come from a woman between 40 and 50 years old in good health and CMV-seronegative. The CDR3 runs from the conserved cysteine through the conserved F or W. D genes are given only for firm matches. Clone size is shown for a subset of rows, as once, few, many or a class of expanded clone.

V gene	clone size	J gene	D gene	CDR3 DNA	CDR3 protein
TRBV10-3	-	TRBJ1-6	TRBD1	TGTGCCATCAGTGGGCCGGGACAGGGGAATTCACCCCTCCACTTT	CAISGPGQGNSPLHF
TRBV4-3	few	TRBJ1-4	-	TGCGCCAGCAGCCAACTCTGGGGGGGGGCTGAAGGTGAAAAACTGTTTTTT	CASSQLWGGAEGEKLFF
TRBV5-1	once	TRBJ2-7	TRBD1	TGCGCCAGCAGCGAAGAAGGGACAGGGGGGGAGCAGTACTTC	CASSEEGTGGEQYF
TRBV6-6	-	TRBJ1-2	-	TGTGCCAGCAGAGCCACAGGGAACTACTATGGCTACACCTTC	CASRATGNYYGYTF
TRBV2	-	TRBJ1-2	TRBD1	TGTGCCAGGTCGGGGGTCAGCCGGGACAGCAGTAACTATGGCTACACCTTC	CARSGVSRDSSNYGYTF
TRBV6-4	few	TRBJ2-1	TRBD2	TGTGCCAGCAGTGGCCCGGGGCGGGGGGGTTGGAATGAGCAGTTCTTC	CASSGPGRGGWNEQFF
TRBV28	-	TRBJ2-5	-	TGTGCCAGCAGTTCCTCGCGGGACGTTGCCCAGTGGGAGACCCAGTACTTC	CASSSSRDVAQWETQYF
TRBV7-4	-	TRBJ1-3	-	TGTGCCAGCAGCTCTATCGAGGGATTT	CASSSIEGF
TRBV6-5	-	TRBJ2-5	TRBD1	TGTGCCAGCAGTGTATCCGGGACAGGCTCTTCCCAGTACTTC	CASSVSGTGSSQYF
TRBV11-2	many	TRBJ2-7	TRBD1	TGTGCCAGCAGCTTAGGACAGGGCCCTTACGAGCAGTACTTC	CASSLGQGPYEQYF
TRBV29-1	-	TRBJ1-1	-	TGCAGCGGAGACAGTTCGAACACTGAAGCTTTCTTT	CSGDSSNTEAFF
TRBV7-2	-	TRBJ1-2	TRBD1	TGTGCCAGCAGCGTGACAGGGACCGACTATGGCTACACCTTC	CASSVTGTDYGYTF
TRBV25-1	few	TRBJ1-1	-	TGTGCCAGCAGTCAGGGGTTTCACACTGAAGCTTTCTTT	CASSQGFHTEAFF
TRBV29-1	-	TRBJ1-2	TRBD1	TGCAGCGTTGACGGGACAGGGAATGGTGGCTACACCTTC	CSVDGTGNGGYTF
TRBV7-2	-	TRBJ2-1	-	TGTGCCAGCAGCTCTCAGACAGGCAATGAGCAGTTCTTC	CASSSQTGNEQFF
TRBV30	few	TRBJ2-3	TRBD2	TGTGCCTGGAAGTTGGGAGCGGGAGGAGATACGCAGTATTTT	CAWKLGAGGDTQYF
TRBV5-1	few	TRBJ1-3	-	TGCGCCAGCAGCTTGGCTTCTCCGGCTAGCTCTGGAAACACCATATATTTT	CASSLASPASSGNTIYF
TRBV5-1	-	TRBJ1-1	TRBD1	TGCGCCAGCAGCGCTGGACAGGGGAAGACTGAAGCTTTCTTT	CASSAGQGKTEAFF
TRBV27	-	TRBJ1-6	-	TGTGCCAGCAGTTCCCCCGGTGAGGGCTCGCCCCTCCACTTT	CASSSPGEGSPLHF
TRBV5-1	-	TRBJ2-2	-	TGCGCCAGCAGCTTGGGATCGGTCGCCGGGGAGCTGTTTTTT	CASSLGSVAGELFF
TRBV30	-	TRBJ1-3	TRBD1	TGTGCCTCGAGTCGGACAGGTGGAAACACCATATATTTT	CASSRTGGNTIYF
TRBV28	-	TRBJ2-1	-	TGTGCCAGCGGGTCGGGTTCAAATGAGCAGTTCTTC	CASGSGSNEQFF
TRBV4-3	-	TRBJ2-6	TRBD1	TGCGCCAGCAGCCAAGATCCCCAGGGGGCAGGTGGGGCCAACGTCCTGACTTTC	CASSQDPQGAGGANVLTF
TRBV18	-	TRBJ2-1	TRBD2	TGTGCCAGCTCGACCGGGACTAGCGGGATGAGTGAGCAGTTCTTC	CASSTGTSGMSEQFF
TRBV6-1	-	TRBJ1-2	-	TGTGCCAGCAGTGAGTCTGGGGGCCAGCACTATGGCTACACCTTC	CASSESGGQHYGYTF
TRBV27	-	TRBJ2-1	TRBD2	TGTGCCAGCAGTTCCCGCCCGATACTAGCGTCCTTATCCAATGAGCAGTTCTTC	CASSSRPILASLSNEQFF
TRBV19	many	TRBJ2-6	-	TGTGCCAGTAGTATATGGCTTAGGGGCACGGGGGCCAACGTCCTGACTTTC	CASSIWLRGTGANVLTF
TRBV11-2	few	TRBJ1-5	-	TGTGCCAGCAGCCCAGCAGGGAATCAGCCCCAGCATTTT	CASSPAGNQPQHF
TRBV5-1	-	TRBJ1-5	-	TGCGCCAGCCGGGAGGGGGGCAATCAGCCCCAGCATTTT	CASREGGNQPQHF
TRBV4-2	-	TRBJ2-7	TRBD1	TGTGCCAGCAGCCAAGATTGGCAGGGGGTGATGGGCGAGCAGTACTTC	CASSQDWQGVMGEQYF
TRBV27	-	TRBJ1-5	TRBD1	TGTGCCAGCAGGAATCGGACAGGGGGCCGGCAGCCCCAGCATTTT	CASRNRTGGRQPQHF
TRBV7-9	few	TRBJ1-1	-	TGTGCCAGCAGCTTGCGTTTGAACACTGAAGCTTTCTTT	CASSLRLNTEAFF
TRBV6-6	-	TRBJ2-3	TRBD2	TGTGCCAGCAGGGCGGGGGGGCAGGGGGATACGCAGTATTTT	CASRAGGQGDTQYF
TRBV27	-	TRBJ2-3	TRBD2	TGTGCCAGCAGTTTATCCGGGACTAGCGGGGGGGCCCATACGCAGTATTTT	CASSLSGTSGGAHTQYF
TRBV5-1	-	TRBJ2-2	TRBD1	TGCGCCAGCAGCTTGCAGTTGGGACAGTCCACCGGGGAGCTGTTTTTT	CASSLQLGQSTGELFF
TRBV7-9	-	TRBJ2-1	TRBD2	TGTGCCAGCAGCCCAGGGACTAGCGGGATTGGTGAGCAGTTCTTC	CASSPGTSGIGEQFF